The 29 T cell receptor beta chains reported below all come from one sample, sequenced in a study of T cell responses to AZD1222 COVID-19 vaccine. Method: immunoSEQ multiplex PCR; TCRdb's copy keeps in-frame clones and lacks some. Found here are roughly 150,000 clones, about nine tenths of them singletons; the top ten hold 1.3%. Specimen: peripheral blood, collected on day 0 of AZD1222 vaccination. The origin of the receptors is an adult in good health.

A word on this clone: Other DNA sequences in this specimen translate into the identical CDR3. V is TRBV28 and J is TRBJ2-7; TRBD1 matches 10 bases. The CDR3 has 15 residues. V lost 5 bases to trimming and J lost 1 base; unmatched junction nucleotides: 5. Germline-derived CDR1 and CDR2 are MDHEN and SYDVKM. Here the CDR3 DNA reads TGTGCCAGCAGTCCGCCGGGACAGGGGTCCTACGAGCAGTACTTC. Residues: CASSPPGQGSYEQYF.

This chain links TRBV14 with TRBJ1-1, with D unresolved. CDR3 length: 18 residues. The germline V and J ends were trimmed by 1 base and 3 bases, with 21 bases remaining between them. CDR1 is SGHDN and CDR2 is FVKESK in the germline V gene. Here the CDR3 DNA reads TGTGCCAGCAGCCAAGGTTATCAGGTGGCGGCGGGGTACACTGAAGCTTTCTTT. Translation: CASSQGYQVAAGYTEAFF.

This rearrangement joins TRBV4-3 to TRBJ1-2; a possible D gene is TRBD1 (6 bases). The CDR3 covers 15 residues. In germline, CDR1 is LGHNA, CDR2 YSLEER. Trimming left V 0 bases short and J 7 bases short, with 15 bases between. This chain's CDR3 is CASSQDGTRATGYTF. For the CDR3, the DNA is TGCGCCAGCAGCCAAGATGGGACACGGGCCACTGGCTACACCTTC.

V gene TRBV12-1 combines with J gene TRBJ1-5; TRBD1, the table's D call, lacks a check against the DNA. TRBV12-1 is labeled a pseudogene. The length of the CDR3 is 16 residues. The CDR3 loop is CASSFTRVEGNQPQHF. The CDR3 DNA follows: TGTGCCAGCAGCTTCACCAGGGTTGAGGGCAATCAGCCCCAGCATTTT.

The CDR3 region is CARSRMTGQSSYEQYF. CDR3 in DNA: TGTGCCAGAAGCAGGATGACGGGGCAGAGCTCCTACGAGCAGTACTTC. The V call is TRBV21-1, the J call TRBJ2-7. TRBV21-1 is a documented pseudogene. The CDR3 covers 16 residues.

This chain uses TRBV7-9 with TRBJ2-6; a possible D gene is TRBD2 (7 bases). CDR1 and CDR2 (germline): SEHNR, FQNEAQ (reference sequence). The CDR3 runs to 16 residues. V dropped 5 bases and J dropped 9 bases, with 20 bases sitting between them. The CDR3 spells CASSPTGGPKDNVLTF. CDR3 DNA: TGTGCCAGCAGCCCAACGGGGGGCCCTAAGGACAACGTCCTGACTTTC.

This clone has a single count. V is TRBV2 and J is TRBJ1-1; no clear D gene. Deletions cut 1 base from V and 4 bases from J, with 1 base between. CDR1 SNHLY and CDR2 FYNNEI come from the germline V gene. The CDR3 runs to 11 residues. The CDR3 coding sequence is TGTGCCAGCAGTGAAGGCACTGAAGCTTTCTTT. Its translation is CASSEGTEAFF.

J is TRBJ1-1 and V is TRBV18, with D maybe TRBD1 (5 bases). CDR1 is KGHSH, CDR2 LQKENI, per germline. Between the trimmed V and J ends, which lost 3 bases and 0 bases, there was a span of 11 bases. The CDR3 is made up of 15 amino acids. The CDR3 sequence is CASSPFEGLNTEAFF. The CDR3 coding sequence is TGTGCCAGCTCACCCTTTGAGGGGCTGAACACTGAAGCTTTCTTT.

V and J are TRBV5-1 and TRBJ2-5; tentatively, D is TRBD2 (6 bases). V lost 3 bases and J lost 1, with 13 bases in between. Germline V gives CDR1 SGHRS, CDR2 YFSETQ. The CDR3 runs to 15 residues. The CDR3 reads CASSWRGGVQETQYF. The CDR3 nucleotides read TGCGCCAGCAGCTGGCGCGGCGGGGTCCAAGAGACCCAGTACTTC. Using reference TRBV5-1 and TRBJ2-5 for the parts outside the CDR3, the full variable domain is KAGVTQTPRYLIKTRGQQVTLSCSPISGHRSVSWYQQTPGQGLQFLFEYFSETQRNKGNFPGRFSGRQFSNSRSEMNVSTLELGDSALYLCASSWRGGVQETQYFGPGTRLLVL.

Turning to this clone: At one boundary the junction diverges from the germline segment, which might be a read error. This sequence joins TRBV6-5 and TRBJ2-7; 9 bases agree with TRBD1. The germline V gene encodes CDR1 MNHEY and CDR2 SVGAGI. The length of the CDR3 is 12 residues. The CDR3 nucleotides read TGTGCCAGCAGTTCCAGCCGGGGACAGGGTAACTTC. Its translation is CASSSSRGQGNF.

The chain has TRBV11-2 and TRBJ1-2; possibly TRBD1 for D (6 bases). Trimming took off 1 base at V and 6 bases at J, with 12 bases between the two ends. CDR1 is SGHAT and CDR2 is FQNNGV in the germline V gene. The CDR3 runs to 14 residues. CDR3 residues: CASSLVGAEHGYTF. Written as DNA, the CDR3 is TGTGCCAGCAGCTTAGTGGGGGCGGAGCATGGCTACACCTTC.

This sequence joins TRBV10-3 and TRBJ2-1; 15 bases match TRBD2. Germline CDR1 is ENHRY and CDR2 is SYGVKD. CDR3 length equals 18 residues. With V trimmed by 6 bases and J by 3 bases, 9 bases remained unmatched. The CDR3 reads CAISGTGGLAGGYNEQFF. The CDR3 coding sequence is TGTGCCATCAGCGGGACAGGGGGACTAGCGGGAGGCTACAATGAGCAGTTCTTC.

The chain carries TRBV19 and TRBJ1-2; possible D gene TRBD1, 6 bases. V lost 10 bases, J lost 5 bases, and 20 bases lay in between. The CDR3 length is 14 residues. Germline V gives CDR1 LNHDA, CDR2 SQIVND (reference sequence). The CDR3 loop reads CATPREGGNYGYTF. The CDR3 DNA is TGTGCCACCCCCCGGGAAGGGGGGAATTATGGCTACACCTTC.

The V gene is TRBV2, the J gene TRBJ2-4; D is possibly TRBD1 or TRBD2 (5 bases each). The CDR3 covers 14 residues. Germline CDR1 SNHLY, CDR2 FYNNEI. V was shortened by 11 bases and J by 0 bases, with 14 bases between the two germline ends. CDR3 sequence (DNA): TGTGCCTCGGGGCAGGCTCTAGCCAAAAACATTCAGTACTTC. The encoded protein is CASGQALAKNIQYF.

This clone was picked up one time. The rearrangement joins TRBV10-1 to TRBJ1-2; a possible D gene is TRBD1 (6 bases). Germline loops: CDR1 WNHNN, CDR2 SYGVQD (reference sequence). The length of the CDR3 is 14 residues. The V and J ends lost 2 bases and 6 bases respectively, with 13 bases between them. Here the CDR3 reads CASSETGFKDGYTF. DNA of the CDR3: TGCGCCAGCAGTGAGACAGGGTTTAAGGATGGCTACACCTTC.

The chain recombines TRBV6-6 with TRBJ1-2; 10 nucleotides line up with TRBD1. Looked up from germline, CDR1 is MNHNY and CDR2 is SVGAGI (reference sequence). V was pared by 8 bases and J by 7 bases, with 4 bases of the junction left unmatched. The CDR3 spans 12 residues. The CDR3 protein is CASLGQGPGYTF. The DNA of the CDR3 is TGTGCCAGCCTGGGACAGGGGCCTGGCTACACCTTC.

The chain combines TRBV7-2 with TRBJ1-2, with 9 positions matching TRBD1. The junction had 6 bases not matched to a gene; V was cut back by 2 bases and J by 8 bases. Germline CDR1 is SGHTA and CDR2 is FQGNSA. The CDR3 consists of 14 residues. CDR3 nucleotides: TGTGCCAGCAGCTTACTGACAGGGGGGGAAGGCTACACCTTC. It is translated as CASSLLTGGEGYTF.

For the CDR3, the DNA is TGCGCCAGCAGCCAAGGGCTAAGGGGGACTAACTATGGCTACACCTTC. Translation gives CASSQGLRGTNYGYTF. V usage is TRBV4-1 and J usage is TRBJ1-2; perhaps TRBD1 as D (6 bases). Germline values: CDR1 MGHRA, CDR2 YSYEKL. The CDR3 runs 16 residues. V was shortened by 1 base and J by 0 bases, with 12 bases between the two germline ends.

The chain recombines TRBV11-1 with TRBJ1-2, with 8 bases fitting TRBD1. Germline CDR1 is SGHAT and CDR2 is FQDESV (reference sequence). The V and J ends lost 5 bases and 1 base, in that order; junction bases with no gene match: 6. The CDR3 contains 15 residues. CDR3 region: CASSVGQGGNYGYTF. CDR3 DNA sequence: TGTGCCAGCAGCGTCGGACAGGGTGGTAACTATGGCTACACCTTC.

The chain employs TRBV21-1 and TRBJ2-7. TRBV21-1 is a pseudogene. The length of the CDR3 is 12 residues. CDR3: CASSFPEYEQYF. The CDR3 DNA reads TGTGCCAGCAGCTTCCCGGAATACGAGCAGTACTTC.

The chain is built from TRBV10-3 and TRBJ2-5, with 9 bases identical to TRBD1. J gave up 5 bases and V 2 bases, and 15 bases lay outside the gene matches. CDR3 length: 18 residues. Germline CDR1 reads ENHRY; CDR2 reads SYGVKD. Here the CDR3 reads CAISEDPLGQGLGETQYF. Written as DNA, the CDR3 is TGTGCCATCAGTGAGGACCCCCTGGGACAGGGACTTGGTGAGACCCAGTACTTC.

The chain employs TRBV3-1 (or the pseudogene TRBV3-2) and TRBJ2-3; TRBD2 matches 13 bases. Germline V gene data show CDR1 as LGHDT and CDR2 as YNNKEL (reference sequence). J gave up 7 bases and V 2 bases, and 6 bases lay outside the gene matches. The CDR3 covers 16 residues. CDR3 sequence: CASSQPTSGGANTQYF. DNA for the CDR3: TGTGCCAGCAGCCAACCTACTAGCGGGGGGGCGAATACGCAGTATTTT.

This chain uses TRBV7-9 with TRBJ2-5; 9 bases agree with TRBD1. Germline assignment: CDR1 SEHNR and CDR2 FQNEAQ (reference sequence). Trimming cost V 4 bases and J 5 bases; bases outside gene matches: 5. This CDR3 has 14 residues. Written as DNA, the CDR3 is TGTGCCAGCAGCTCAACAGGGGGCCGGGAGACCCAGTACTTC. This sequence encodes CASSSTGGRETQYF.

The CDR3: CAWSSQGGNQPQHF. The CDR3 coding sequence is TGTGCCTGGAGCTCACAGGGGGGGAATCAGCCCCAGCATTTT. The rearrangement links TRBV30 to TRBJ1-5; 8 bases are shared with TRBD1. Germline V CDR1 and CDR2: GTSNPN, SVGIG (reference sequence). V trimming: 3 bases; J trimming: 4 bases; junction bases outside the gene matches: 5. This CDR3 is built from 14 residues. Full variable domain (outside the CDR3, taken from reference TRBV30 and TRBJ1-5): SQTIHQWPATLVQPVGSPLSLECTVEGTSNPNLYWYRQAAGRGLQLLFYSVGIGQISSEVPQNLSASRPQDRQFILSSKKLLLSDSGFYLCAWSSQGGNQPQHFGDGTRLSIL.

DNA of the CDR3: TGTGCCAGCAGCTTGGAACAGGGCTCTGGAAACACCATATATTTT. It encodes CASSLEQGSGNTIYF. The V call is TRBV5-5, the J call TRBJ1-3, with D perhaps TRBD1 (6 bases). CDR1 SGHKS and CDR2 YYEKEE come from the germline V gene (reference sequence). The V gene lost 0 bases and the J gene lost 0 bases, with 7 bases spanning the gap. The CDR3 has 15 amino acids.

The chain uses TRBV19 and TRBJ2-3; a possible D gene is TRBD2 (5 bases). The CDR3 has 13 residues. V shed 3 bases and J shed 6 bases, with 10 bases lying between them. The germline V gene has CDR1 LNHDA and CDR2 SQIVND (reference sequence). CDR3 bases: TGTGCCAGTAGTATCCTAGCTTCGGATACGCAGTATTTT. Its translation: CASSILASDTQYF.

CDR3 DNA sequence: TGTGCCAGCAGTTCCGGGACTAGCGGGCGGGATACGCAGTATTTT. Amino acid sequence: CASSSGTSGRDTQYF. The chain recombines TRBV6-5 with TRBJ2-3, with TRBD2 matching over 12 bases. The trim removed 4 bases at V and 6 bases at J, leaving 5 bases unmatched. The CDR3 runs 15 residues. Germline lookup yields CDR1 MNHEY and CDR2 SVGAGI.

The chain recombines TRBV9 with TRBJ2-2, with 10 positions matching TRBD1. This CDR3 region has 16 residues. V shed 0 bases and J 4 bases; nucleotides not matched to a gene: 3. CDR1 SGDLS and CDR2 YYNGEE come from the germline V gene. CDR3 nucleotide sequence: TGTGCCAGCAGCGTAGGACAGGGGGCGGTCACCGGGGAGCTGTTTTTT. Residues: CASSVGQGAVTGELFF.

The V call is TRBV7-9, the J call TRBJ1-1; D call uncertain. The CDR3 loop spans 15 amino acids. V was cut by 4 bases and J by 0 bases, with 12 bases left in between. CDR1 is SEHNR and CDR2 is FQNEAQ in the germline V gene (reference sequence). The CDR3 nucleotides are TGTGCCAGCAGCTCCGGCCCGTCTTTGAACACTGAAGCTTTCTTT. It yields the protein CASSSGPSLNTEAFF. The full variable domain, rest sourced from reference TRBV7-9 and TRBJ1-1, is DTGVSQNPRHKITKRGQNVTFRCDPISEHNRLYWYRQTLGQGPEFLTYFQNEAQLEKSRLLSDRFSAERPKGSFSTLEIQRTEQGDSAMYLCASSSGPSLNTEAFFGQGTRLTVV.